These 24 T cell receptor beta chains were all obtained from the same sample, sequenced in a study of Ad26.COV2.S vaccination and SARS-CoV-2 variants. The treatment was: 15 to 20 received Ad26.COV2.S at low or high dose, single or two shots; a few received placebo; per-sample allocation not given. The investigators took samples on day 63 after the first vaccine or placebo injection. Sequencing was performed with immunoSEQ multiplex PCR; in TCRdb, only in-frame clones are kept and a portion is missing. The sample has 410,000 or so clones; 80% to 95% are singletons. The specimen was peripheral blood, collected in a trial of Ad26.COV2.S vaccine versus placebo. The receptors stem from a person between 18 and 59 years old who received the Ad26.COV2.S COVID-19 vaccine or a placebo.

This chain joins TRBV5-1 and TRBJ2-3, with D perhaps TRBD2 (7 bases). V shed 0 bases and J shed 2 bases, with 10 bases lying between them. The germline CDR1 and CDR2 sequences are SGHRS and YFSETQ. CDR3 length equals 15 residues. CDR3 amino acids: CASSLAGGDTDTQYF. The CDR3 region has the DNA TGCGCCAGCAGCTTGGCGGGGGGCGACACAGATACGCAGTATTTT.

The rearrangement joins TRBV29-1 to TRBJ2-5, with D possibly being TRBD1 (6 bases). Trimming cost V 1 base and J 0 bases, with 9 bases left between them. The CDR3 runs to 14 residues. From germline, CDR1 is SQVTM and CDR2 ANQGSEA. The CDR3 here is CSVEGGHYQETQYF. In DNA form, the CDR3 reads TGCAGCGTTGAAGGGGGACACTACCAAGAGACCCAGTACTTC.

This chain links TRBV18 with TRBJ2-5, with 9 bases matching TRBD1. Per the germline V gene, CDR1 is KGHSH and CDR2 is LQKENI. This CDR3 spans 16 amino acids. The junction had 8 bases not matched to a gene; V was cut back by 2 bases and J by 4 bases. The CDR3 sequence: CASSPSGQGRPETQYF. The CDR3 nucleotides read TGTGCCAGCTCACCATCGGGACAGGGACGACCAGAGACCCAGTACTTC.

The rearrangement links TRBV19 to TRBJ2-6, with 8 positions matching TRBD2. This CDR3 region has 18 residues. V shed 8 bases and J 2 bases; nucleotides not matched to a gene: 14. Germline values: CDR1 LNHDA, CDR2 SQIVND (reference sequence). CDR3 nucleotides: TGTGCCAGTTGCCAAACCGGGACTAGGATCGCTGGGGCCAACGTCCTGACTTTC. Residues: CASCQTGTRIAGANVLTF.

The CDR3 is CASSLALRGLVTQYF. The CDR3 DNA is TGTGCCAGCAGCTTAGCGCTCAGGGGGCTGGTGACCCAGTACTTC. V and J are TRBV7-8 and TRBJ2-5, with 8 bases matching TRBD1. The CDR3 loop spans 15 amino acids. With V trimmed by 0 bases and J by 7 bases, 7 bases remained unmatched. Germline V gene lookup returns CDR1 SGHVS and CDR2 FQNEAQ.

The V and J genes are TRBV15 and TRBJ2-4; 11 bases fit TRBD2. V trimming: 0 bases; J trimming: 8 bases; junction bases outside the gene matches: 12. CDR1 and CDR2 from the germline V gene are LNHNV and YYDKDF (reference sequence). CDR3 length: 18 amino acids. The CDR3 DNA sequence: TGTGCCACCAGCAGAGAGCTGGCTAGCGGGGGGCCGTGGGACATTCAGTACTTC. Translation: CATSRELASGGPWDIQYF. Looking up the rest from reference TRBV15 and TRBJ2-4 gives the full variable domain: DAMVIQNPRYQVTQFGKPVTLSCSQTLNHNVMYWYQQKSSQAPKLLFHYYDKDFNNEADTPDNFQSRRPNTSFCFLDIRSPGLGDTAMYLCATSRELASGGPWDIQYFGAGTRLSVL.

This clone was seen a single time. The rearrangement joins TRBV25-1 to TRBJ1-1, with unresolved D. The germline gives CDR1 MGHDK, CDR2 SYGVNS. With 4 bases removed from V and 1 base from J, the gap between germline ends came to 22 bases. The CDR3 is 18 amino acids. CDR3 loop: CASSATSSEALANTEAFF. The CDR3 nucleotides are TGTGCCAGCAGTGCCACATCCTCGGAGGCCCTTGCGAACACTGAAGCTTTCTTT.

The rearrangement joins TRBV15 to TRBJ2-7; 8 bases map to TRBD1. This CDR3 region has 13 residues. CDR1 is LNHNV, CDR2 YYDKDF, per germline (reference sequence). After removal of 3 bases from V and 7 bases from J, the junction contained 5 bases not matched to a gene. This chain's CDR3 is CATSRDRVGEQYF. The CDR3 DNA reads TGTGCCACCAGCAGGGACAGGGTGGGGGAGCAGTACTTC.

This clone turned up a few times. The chain carries TRBV3-1 (or the pseudogene TRBV3-2) and TRBJ1-5; no firm D call. Germline V gene lookup returns CDR1 LGHDT and CDR2 YNNKEL (reference sequence). The ends were cut back, 3 bases at V and 3 bases at J, with 9 bases in the middle. This CDR3 comprises 14 residues. This CDR3 is CASSQMVSNQPQHF. The CDR3 DNA reads TGTGCCAGCAGCCAGATGGTGTCCAATCAGCCCCAGCATTTT.

V and J are TRBV7-9 and TRBJ1-1; a possible D gene is TRBD1 (5 bases). CDR3 length equals 18 residues. The germline V and J ends were trimmed by 1 base and 7 bases, with 25 bases remaining between them. Germline-derived CDR1 and CDR2 are SEHNR and FQNEAQ (reference sequence). CDR3 sequence (DNA): TGTGCCAGCAGCTTAGTACCCCCCTGGGGGGACGGTAGATTTGAAGCTTTCTTT. Translation: CASSLVPPWGDGRFEAFF.

V gene TRBV6-2 or TRBV6-3 combines with J gene TRBJ2-2, with TRBD1 matching over 7 bases. CDR1 MNHEY and CDR2 SVGEGT come from the germline V gene. The CDR3 is 13 residues long. The V gene end was trimmed by 2 bases and the J gene end by 9 bases; junction bases not matched to a gene: 3. CDR3 coding DNA: TGTGCCAGCAGTTACGGGACAGCGAGGGAGCTGTTTTTT. Protein sequence: CASSYGTARELFF.

The gene calls are TRBV4-3 and TRBJ1-5; D remains unclear. Looked up from germline, CDR1 is LGHNA and CDR2 is YSLEER. This CDR3 has 16 residues. V lost 0 bases and J lost 2, with 11 bases in between. CDR3 sequence: CASSQDLLSRNQPQHF. The CDR3 region has the DNA TGCGCCAGCAGCCAAGATTTGCTCAGTCGCAATCAGCCCCAGCATTTT.

The V gene is TRBV25-1, the J gene TRBJ2-7; D gene ambiguous. V lost 5 bases and J lost 4, with 15 bases in between. Germline values: CDR1 MGHDK, CDR2 SYGVNS. The CDR3 has 14 amino acids. The CDR3 region is CASSTSGYRYEQYF. As DNA, the CDR3 is TGTGCCAGCAGTACTTCCGGGTACCGGTACGAGCAGTACTTC.

The rearrangement joins TRBV11-2 to TRBJ2-3; 8 bases are a match to TRBD2. Germline V lookup: CDR1 SGHAT, CDR2 FQNNGV. The CDR3 has 16 residues. V was clipped by 4 bases and J by 6 bases; unmatched bases: 12. The CDR3 region has the DNA TGTGCCAGCAGCTCCACTCGGGGGGGGGCTGGTGATACGCAGTATTTT. Translating gives CASSSTRGGAGDTQYF. Based on the CDR3 plus reference TRBV11-2 and TRBJ2-3, the full variable domain is EAGVAQSPRYKIIEKRQSVAFWCNPISGHATLYWYQQILGQGPKLLIQFQNNGVVDDSQLPKDRFSAERLKGVDSTLKIQPAKLEDSAVYLCASSSTRGGAGDTQYFGPGTRLTVL.

This clone was counted once. CDR3 region: CASSYSWAGGYEQYF. The CDR3 bases are TGTGCCAGCAGTTACTCGTGGGCAGGGGGGTACGAGCAGTACTTC. The chain recombines TRBV6-5 with TRBJ2-7, with D perhaps TRBD1 (7 bases). CDR3 length equals 15 residues. V dropped 0 bases and J dropped 4 bases, with 13 bases sitting between them. Germline CDR1 is MNHEY and CDR2 is SVGAGI.

This clone occurred once. The chain is built from TRBV12-3 or TRBV12-4 and TRBJ2-3; a weak D match, TRBD2 (6 bases). V was pared by 6 bases and J by 9 bases, with 13 bases between. The CDR3 has 12 residues. CDR3 region: CASRPGTYTQYF. CDR3 DNA sequence: TGTGCCAGCAGACCCGGGACTTACACGCAGTATTTT.

The J gene is TRBJ2-3, the V gene TRBV3-1 (or the pseudogene TRBV3-2); TRBD1 aligns across 9 bases. Germline V gives CDR1 LGHDT, CDR2 YNNKEL (reference sequence). The CDR3 is 16 amino acids. The V gene end was trimmed by 0 bases and the J gene end by 3 bases; junction bases not matched to a gene: 4. The CDR3 DNA reads as TGTGCCAGCAGCCAAGAAACAGGGGGCGAGACAGATACGCAGTATTTT. This translates into CASSQETGGETDTQYF.

The chain combines TRBV7-2 with TRBJ2-7, with 10 bases that match TRBD1. The germline gives CDR1 SGHTA, CDR2 FQGNSA. The CDR3 runs to 16 residues. J was trimmed by 6 bases and V by 5 bases; bases with no gene match: 13. The DNA of the CDR3 is TGTGCCAGCAGCGGTCCGGGGGGACAGGGGATATTCGAGCAGTACTTC. It is translated as CASSGPGGQGIFEQYF.

V is TRBV4-3 and J is TRBJ2-7; 7 bases match TRBD1. The CDR3 is made up of 16 amino acids. From germline, CDR1 is LGHNA and CDR2 YSLEER. J gave up 9 bases and V 2 bases, and 16 bases lay outside the gene matches. The CDR3 sequence is CASSQKAGQALSWQYF. The CDR3 DNA follows: TGCGCCAGCAGCCAAAAAGCAGGACAGGCGCTCAGCTGGCAGTACTTC.

The rearrangement joins TRBV9 to TRBJ1-1; maybe TRBD1 (5 bases). V shed 0 bases and J shed 3 bases, with 18 bases lying between them. CDR3 length: 17 residues. The germline V gene has CDR1 SGDLS and CDR2 YYNGEE. This chain's CDR3 is CASSVVEGWGSDTEAFF. The CDR3 DNA sequence: TGTGCCAGCAGCGTAGTAGAGGGGTGGGGTTCGGACACTGAAGCTTTCTTT.

The rearrangement links TRBV7-6 to TRBJ2-2; no firm D call. Germline assignment: CDR1 SGHVS and CDR2 FNYEAQ. The V and J ends lost 5 bases and 5 bases respectively, with 9 bases between them. The length of the CDR3 is 13 residues. DNA of the CDR3: TGTGCCAGCAGCAGAGGTGGGACCGGGGAGCTGTTTTTT. It codes for CASSRGGTGELFF.

CDR3 coding DNA: TGTGCCAGCAGCGAGCGGACAGGGCTTAATTCACCCCTCCACTTT. Its translation: CASSERTGLNSPLHF. The gene calls are TRBV9 and TRBJ1-6; TRBD1 aligns across 8 bases. The CDR3 has 15 residues. Germline V gene sequence: CDR1 SGDLS, CDR2 YYNGEE. Germline trimming cut 3 bases from V and 6 bases from J; bases unmatched to any gene: 5. The whole variable domain, remainder taken from reference TRBV9 and TRBJ1-6, is DSGVTQTPKHLITATGQRVTLRCSPRSGDLSVYWYQQSLDQGLQFLIQYYNGEERAKGNILERFSAQQFPDLHSELNLSSLELGDSALYFCASSERTGLNSPLHFGNGTRLTVT.

CDR3 in amino acids: CASSETVAPTDTQYF. The DNA of the CDR3 is TGTGCCAGCAGCGAGACGGTAGCCCCCACAGATACGCAGTATTTT. The V call is TRBV11-3, the J call TRBJ2-3, with no clear D. The CDR3 runs to 15 residues. Deletions cut 5 bases from V and 2 bases from J, with 14 bases between. From germline, CDR1 is SGHNT and CDR2 YENEEA. Variable domain in full (rest from reference TRBV11-3 and TRBJ2-3): EAGVVQSPRYKIIEKKQPVAFWCNPISGHNTLYWYLQNLGQGPELLIRYENEEAVDDSQLPKDRFSAERLKGVDSTLKIQPAELGDSAVYLCASSETVAPTDTQYFGPGTRLTVL.

This clone was counted only a few times. The rearrangement joins TRBV18 to TRBJ1-2; D is uncertain. The CDR3 is 14 residues long. Germline CDR1 KGHSH, CDR2 LQKENI. V was clipped by 1 base and J by 6 bases, with 12 bases between them. CDR3 nucleotide sequence: TGTGCCAGCTCACCACTGGAGACGGAGAATGGCTACACCTTC. It encodes CASSPLETENGYTF.